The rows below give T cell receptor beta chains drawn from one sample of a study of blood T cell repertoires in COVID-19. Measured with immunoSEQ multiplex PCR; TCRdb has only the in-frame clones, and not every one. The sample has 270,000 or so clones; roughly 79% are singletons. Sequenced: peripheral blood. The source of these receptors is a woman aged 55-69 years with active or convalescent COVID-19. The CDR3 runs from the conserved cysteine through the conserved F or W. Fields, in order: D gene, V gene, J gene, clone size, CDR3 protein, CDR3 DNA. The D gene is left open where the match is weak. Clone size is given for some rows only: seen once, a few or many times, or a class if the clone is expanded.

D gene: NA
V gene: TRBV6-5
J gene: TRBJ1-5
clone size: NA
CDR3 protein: CATTARTASNQPQHF
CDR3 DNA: TGTGCCACAACAGCCCGGACAGCTAGCAATCAGCCCCAGCATTTT

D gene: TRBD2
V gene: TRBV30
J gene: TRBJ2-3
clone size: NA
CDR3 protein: CAWGDYTDTQYF
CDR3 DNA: TGTGCCTGGGGGGACTACACAGATACGCAGTATTTT

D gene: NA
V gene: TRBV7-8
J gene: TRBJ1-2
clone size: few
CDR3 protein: CASSLGDGNYGYTF
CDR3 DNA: TGTGCCAGCAGCTTAGGAGACGGGAACTATGGCTACACCTTC

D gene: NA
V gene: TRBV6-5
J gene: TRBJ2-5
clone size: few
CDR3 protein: CASSYGGSAQETQYF
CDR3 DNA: TGTGCCAGCAGTTACGGGGGGTCCGCCCAAGAGACCCAGTACTTC

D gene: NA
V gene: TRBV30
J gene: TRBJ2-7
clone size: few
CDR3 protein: CAWSVAGERYF
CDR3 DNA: TGTGCCTGGAGTGTTGCGGGCGAGCGGTACTTC

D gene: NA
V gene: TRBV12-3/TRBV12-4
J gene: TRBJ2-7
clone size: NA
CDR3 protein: CASSFRESYEQYF
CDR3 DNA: TGTGCCAGCAGTTTCCGGGAGTCCTACGAGCAGTACTTC

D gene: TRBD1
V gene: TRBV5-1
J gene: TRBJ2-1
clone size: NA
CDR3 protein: CASSLADRGQFF
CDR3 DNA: TGCGCCAGCAGCTTGGCGGACAGGGGGCAGTTCTTC

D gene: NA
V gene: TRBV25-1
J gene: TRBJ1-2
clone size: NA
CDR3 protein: CASSAAGHGYTF
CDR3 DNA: TGTGCCAGCAGTGCGGCAGGGCATGGCTACACCTTC

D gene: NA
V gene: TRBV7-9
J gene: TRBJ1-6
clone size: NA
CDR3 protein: CASSSRAADNSPLHF
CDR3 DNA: TGTGCCAGCAGCTCCAGGGCGGCGGATAATTCACCCCTCCACTTT

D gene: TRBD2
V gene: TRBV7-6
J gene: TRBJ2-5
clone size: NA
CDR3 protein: CASSSPLAVMKETQYF
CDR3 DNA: TGTGCCAGCAGCTCCCCACTAGCGGTAATGAAAGAGACCCAGTACTTC

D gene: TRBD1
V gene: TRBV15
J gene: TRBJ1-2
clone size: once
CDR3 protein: CATSRDRGQEGYTF
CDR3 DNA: TGTGCCACCAGCAGAGACAGGGGGCAGGAGGGCTACACCTTC

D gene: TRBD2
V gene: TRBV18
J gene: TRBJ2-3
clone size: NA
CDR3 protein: CASGEEAGVPDTQYF
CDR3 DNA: TGTGCCAGCGGGGAGGAAGCGGGGGTACCAGATACGCAGTATTTT

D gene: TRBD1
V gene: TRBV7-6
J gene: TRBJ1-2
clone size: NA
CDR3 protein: CASSAGTGGAGYTF
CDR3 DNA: TGTGCCAGCAGCGCAGGGACAGGGGGCGCGGGCTACACCTTC

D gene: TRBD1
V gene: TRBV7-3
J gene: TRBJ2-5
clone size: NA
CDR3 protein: CASSERQGSAQYF
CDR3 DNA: TGTGCCAGCAGCGAACGACAGGGATCGGCCCAGTACTTC

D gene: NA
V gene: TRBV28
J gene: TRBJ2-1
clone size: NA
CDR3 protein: CASSPVYNSYNEQFF
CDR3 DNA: TGTGCCAGCAGTCCCGTTTACAACTCCTACAATGAGCAGTTCTTC

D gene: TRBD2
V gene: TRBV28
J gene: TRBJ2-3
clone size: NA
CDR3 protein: CASSSVAGGQLGTDTQYF
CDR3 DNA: TGTGCCAGCAGTTCCGTAGCGGGGGGGCAGCTTGGCACAGATACGCAGTATTTT

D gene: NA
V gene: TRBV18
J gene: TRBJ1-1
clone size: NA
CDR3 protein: CASSPGGNTEAFF
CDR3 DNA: TGTGCCAGCTCACCCGGGGGGAACACTGAAGCTTTCTTT

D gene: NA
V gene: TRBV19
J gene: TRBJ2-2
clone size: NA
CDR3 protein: CASSDYGGGELFF
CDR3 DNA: TGTGCCAGTAGTGACTATGGAGGCGGGGAGCTGTTTTTT

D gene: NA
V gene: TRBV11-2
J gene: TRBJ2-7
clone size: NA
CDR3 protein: CASSLALGGRFNEQYF
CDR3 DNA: TGTGCCAGCAGCTTAGCCCTCGGGGGGCGATTTAATGAGCAGTACTTC

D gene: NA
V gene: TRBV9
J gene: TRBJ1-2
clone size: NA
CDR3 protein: CASSLLPTADYGYTF
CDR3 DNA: TGTGCCAGCAGCCTCCTTCCCACAGCCGACTATGGCTACACCTTC